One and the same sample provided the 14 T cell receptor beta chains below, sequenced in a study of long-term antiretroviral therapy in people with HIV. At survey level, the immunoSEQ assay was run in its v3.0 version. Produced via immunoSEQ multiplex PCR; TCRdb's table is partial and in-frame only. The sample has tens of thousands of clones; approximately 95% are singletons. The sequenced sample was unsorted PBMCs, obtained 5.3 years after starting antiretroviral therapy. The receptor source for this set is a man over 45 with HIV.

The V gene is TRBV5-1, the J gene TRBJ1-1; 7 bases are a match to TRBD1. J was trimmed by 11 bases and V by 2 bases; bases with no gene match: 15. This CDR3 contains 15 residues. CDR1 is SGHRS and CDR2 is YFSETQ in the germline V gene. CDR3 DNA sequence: TGCGCCAGCAGCTTAGTCCTGAGGGAAGGACAGGCGGCTTTCTTT. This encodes CASSLVLREGQAAFF. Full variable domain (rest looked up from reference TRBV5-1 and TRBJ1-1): KAGVTQTPRYLIKTRGQQVTLSCSPISGHRSVSWYQQTPGQGLQFLFEYFSETQRNKGNFPGRFSGRQFSNSRSEMNVSTLELGDSALYLCASSLVLREGQAAFFGQGTRLTVV.

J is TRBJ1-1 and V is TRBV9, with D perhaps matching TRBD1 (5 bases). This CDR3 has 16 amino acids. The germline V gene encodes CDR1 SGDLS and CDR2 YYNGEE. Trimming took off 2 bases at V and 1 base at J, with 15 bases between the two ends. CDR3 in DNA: TGTGCCAGCAGCGTGAGCCCCGGGGGGTCGAACACTGAAGCTTTCTTT. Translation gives CASSVSPGGSNTEAFF.

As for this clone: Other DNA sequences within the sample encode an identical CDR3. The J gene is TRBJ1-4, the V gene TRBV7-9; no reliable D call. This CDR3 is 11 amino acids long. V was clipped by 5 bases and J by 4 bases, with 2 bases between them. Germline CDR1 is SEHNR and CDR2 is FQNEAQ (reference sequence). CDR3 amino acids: CASSLNEKLFF. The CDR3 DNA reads TGTGCCAGCAGCCTTAATGAAAAACTGTTTTTT.

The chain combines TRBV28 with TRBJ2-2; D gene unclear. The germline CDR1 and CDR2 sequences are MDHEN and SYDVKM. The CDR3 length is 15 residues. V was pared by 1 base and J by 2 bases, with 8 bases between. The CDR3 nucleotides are TGTGCCAGCAGTTTATCGCACCCTAACACCGGGGAGCTGTTTTTT. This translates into CASSLSHPNTGELFF.

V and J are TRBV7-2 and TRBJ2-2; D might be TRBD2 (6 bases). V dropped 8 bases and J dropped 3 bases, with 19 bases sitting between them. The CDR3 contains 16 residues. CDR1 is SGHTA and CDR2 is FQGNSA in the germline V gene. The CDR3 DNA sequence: TGTGCCAGCGCACCGGTGGGGGGAACTTACACCGGGGAGCTGTTTTTT. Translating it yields CASAPVGGTYTGELFF.

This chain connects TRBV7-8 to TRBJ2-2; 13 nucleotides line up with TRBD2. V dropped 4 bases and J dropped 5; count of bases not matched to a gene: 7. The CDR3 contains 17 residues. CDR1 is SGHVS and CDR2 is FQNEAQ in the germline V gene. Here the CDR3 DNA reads TGTGCCAGCAGCTCCAGACTAGCGGGGGGAGATACCGGGGAGCTGTTTTTT. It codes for CASSSRLAGGDTGELFF.

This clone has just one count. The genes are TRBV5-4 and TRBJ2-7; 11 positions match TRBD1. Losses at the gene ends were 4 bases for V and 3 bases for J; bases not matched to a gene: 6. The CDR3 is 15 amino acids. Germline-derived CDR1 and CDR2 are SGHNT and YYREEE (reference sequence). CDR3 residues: CASSPGQGDDYEQYF. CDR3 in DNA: TGTGCCAGCAGCCCGGGACAGGGGGATGACTACGAGCAGTACTTC.

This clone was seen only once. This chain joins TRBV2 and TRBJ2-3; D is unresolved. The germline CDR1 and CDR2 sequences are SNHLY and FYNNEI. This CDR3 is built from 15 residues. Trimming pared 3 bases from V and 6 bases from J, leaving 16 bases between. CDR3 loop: CASSEGFSSRDTQYF. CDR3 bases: TGTGCCAGCAGTGAGGGTTTCAGCTCAAGGGATACGCAGTATTTT.

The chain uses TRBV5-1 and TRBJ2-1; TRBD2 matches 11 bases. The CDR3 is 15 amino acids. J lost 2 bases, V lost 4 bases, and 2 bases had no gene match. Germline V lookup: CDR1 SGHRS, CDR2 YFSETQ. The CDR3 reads CASSTLAGAYNEQFF. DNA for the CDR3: TGCGCCAGCAGCACACTAGCGGGGGCCTACAATGAGCAGTTCTTC. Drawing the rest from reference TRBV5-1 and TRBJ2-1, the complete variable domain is KAGVTQTPRYLIKTRGQQVTLSCSPISGHRSVSWYQQTPGQGLQFLFEYFSETQRNKGNFPGRFSGRQFSNSRSEMNVSTLELGDSALYLCASSTLAGAYNEQFFGPGTRLTVL.

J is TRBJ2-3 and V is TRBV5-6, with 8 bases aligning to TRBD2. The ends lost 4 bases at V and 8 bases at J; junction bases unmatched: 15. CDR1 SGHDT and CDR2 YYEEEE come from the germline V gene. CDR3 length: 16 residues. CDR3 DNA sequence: TGTGCCAGCAGCCTCTCGGCAGCGGGGGCTCTCGGTACGCAGTATTTT. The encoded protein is CASSLSAAGALGTQYF.

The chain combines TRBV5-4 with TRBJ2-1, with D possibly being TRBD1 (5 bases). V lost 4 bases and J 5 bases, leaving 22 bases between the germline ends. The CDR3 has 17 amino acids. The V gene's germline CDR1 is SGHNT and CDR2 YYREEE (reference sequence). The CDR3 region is CASSQLRIAGWDNEQFF. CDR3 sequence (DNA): TGTGCCAGCAGCCAGTTGAGGATCGCAGGGTGGGACAATGAGCAGTTCTTC.

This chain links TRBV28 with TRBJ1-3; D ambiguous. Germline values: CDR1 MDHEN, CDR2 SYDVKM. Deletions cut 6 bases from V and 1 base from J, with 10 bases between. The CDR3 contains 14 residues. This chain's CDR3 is CASSRVKSGNTIYF. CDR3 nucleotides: TGTGCCAGCAGCCGAGTCAAATCTGGAAACACCATATATTTT.

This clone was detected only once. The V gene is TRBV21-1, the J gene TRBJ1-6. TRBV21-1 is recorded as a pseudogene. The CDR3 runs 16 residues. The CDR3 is CASSKGGGGRDSPLHF. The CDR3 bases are TGTGCCAGCAGCAAAGGTGGGGGGGGACGGGATTCACCCCTCCACTTT.

The CDR3: CASGFGGPFPEAFF. The CDR3 DNA sequence: TGTGCTAGTGGTTTCGGGGGGCCGTTCCCTGAAGCTTTCTTT. The chain joins TRBV12-5 to TRBJ1-1; D possibly corresponds to TRBD1 (6 bases). This CDR3 comprises 14 residues. The V end was cut by 3 bases, the J end by 6 bases, with 14 bases between. The germline V gene has CDR1 LGHNT and CDR2 FRNRAP. Complete variable domain (other parts from reference TRBV12-5 and TRBJ1-1): DARVTQTPRHKVTEMGQEVTMRCQPILGHNTVFWYRQTMMQGLELLAYFRNRAPLDDSGMPKDRFSAEMPDATLATLKIQPSEPRDSAVYFCASGFGGPFPEAFFGQGTRLTVV.